This TCR beta chain was captured by sequencing in a study of lymphopenia after photon versus proton radiotherapy. As regards this clone: Its specificity is unknown.

The method was immunoSEQ multiplex PCR; TCRdb's version includes in-frame clones alone and lacks a portion of them. The sample shows 68,000 or so clones, under 95% of them seen only once. The germline V gene encodes CDR1 MDHEN and CDR2 SYDVKM. CDR3 length: 15 residues. Trimming removed 3 bases from V and 2 bases from J, with 12 bases in between. Points from the study as a whole: In patients who died, overall survival fell as post-nadir TCR diversity dropped more. After lymphocyte nadir, photon-treated repertoires showed oligoclonal expansion, especially CD8+ Temra. Proton therapy kept repertoires fairly stable, unlike photons, which gained effector/memory cells.

This receptor was taken from a woman aged 70-85 years with pancreatic cancer. V and J are TRBV28 and TRBJ2-3; D remains ambiguous. The sample consisted of peripheral blood, taken from a patient treated with photon-based radiotherapy. The CDR3 reads CASSLRQFNTDTQYF. As DNA, the CDR3 is TGTGCCAGCAGTTTGCGGCAGTTCAACACAGATACGCAGTATTTT. The full variable domain, completed using reference TRBV28 and TRBJ2-3, is DVKVTQSSRYLVKRTGEKVFLECVQDMDHENMFWYRQDPGLGLRLIYFSYDVKMKEKGDIPEGYSVSREKKERFSLILESASTNQTSMYLCASSLRQFNTDTQYFGPGTRLTVL.